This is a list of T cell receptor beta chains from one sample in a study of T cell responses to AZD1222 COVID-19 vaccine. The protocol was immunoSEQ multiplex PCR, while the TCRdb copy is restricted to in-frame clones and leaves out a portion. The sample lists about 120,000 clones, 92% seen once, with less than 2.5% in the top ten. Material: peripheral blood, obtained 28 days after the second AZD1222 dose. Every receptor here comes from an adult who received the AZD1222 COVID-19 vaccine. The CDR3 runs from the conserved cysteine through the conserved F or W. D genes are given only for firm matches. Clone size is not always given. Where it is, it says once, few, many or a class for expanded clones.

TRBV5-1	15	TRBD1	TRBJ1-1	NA	CASSLYRGADTEAFF	TGCGCCAGCAGCTTATACAGGGGCGCGGACACTGAAGCTTTCTTT
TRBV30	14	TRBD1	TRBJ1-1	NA	CAWSVLRGQGEAFF	TGTGCCTGGAGTGTACTCAGGGGACAGGGTGAAGCTTTCTTT
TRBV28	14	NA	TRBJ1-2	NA	CASSLPQESYGYTF	TGTGCCAGCAGTTTACCCCAGGAAAGCTATGGCTACACCTTC
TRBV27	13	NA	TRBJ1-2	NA	CASSPIGDYGYTF	TGTGCCAGCAGTCCCATCGGGGACTATGGCTACACCTTC
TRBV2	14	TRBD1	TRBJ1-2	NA	CASRLRDSPYGYTF	TGTGCCAGCAGACTCCGGGACAGCCCCTATGGCTACACCTTC
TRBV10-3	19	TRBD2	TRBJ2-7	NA	CAISGKPGLAGGAPYEQYF	TGTGCCATCAGCGGGAAACCGGGACTAGCGGGGGGAGCCCCCTACGAGCAGTACTTC
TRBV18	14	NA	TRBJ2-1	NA	CASSLDSKDNEQFF	TGTGCCAGCTCACTTGACAGCAAGGACAATGAGCAGTTCTTC
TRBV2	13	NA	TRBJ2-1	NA	CASSEERFNEQFF	TGTGCCAGCAGTGAAGAGCGTTTTAATGAGCAGTTCTTC
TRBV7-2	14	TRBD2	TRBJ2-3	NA	CASSERGGLNTQYF	TGTGCCAGCAGCGAACGGGGGGGCCTGAATACGCAGTATTTT
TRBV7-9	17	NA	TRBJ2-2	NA	CASSLEPKTRTYRELFF	TGTGCCAGCAGCTTAGAACCGAAAACTAGGACCTACCGGGAGCTGTTTTTT
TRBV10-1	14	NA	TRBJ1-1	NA	CASSESPTKSEAFF	TGCGCCAGCAGTGAGTCCCCGACAAAATCTGAAGCTTTCTTT
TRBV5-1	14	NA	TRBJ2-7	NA	CASSSVDTSYEQYF	TGCGCCAGCAGCTCGGTGGACACATCCTACGAGCAGTACTTC
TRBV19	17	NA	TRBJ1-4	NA	CASSPQKGRFTNEKLFF	TGTGCCAGTAGTCCCCAGAAGGGGCGGTTTACTAATGAAAAACTGTTTTTT
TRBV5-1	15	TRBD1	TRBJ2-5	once	CASSLGDRGYETQYF	TGCGCCAGCAGCTTGGGTGACAGGGGGTATGAGACCCAGTACTTC
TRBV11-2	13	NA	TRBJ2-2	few	CASSLGWFGELFF	TGTGCCAGCAGCTTGGGCTGGTTTGGGGAGCTGTTTTTT
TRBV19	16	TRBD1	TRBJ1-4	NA	CASSIYAGTGAEKLFF	TGTGCCAGTAGTATATACGCCGGGACAGGGGCTGAAAAACTGTTTTTT
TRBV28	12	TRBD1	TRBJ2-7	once	CASRSGQGEQYF	TGTGCCAGCAGATCGGGACAGGGTGAGCAGTACTTC
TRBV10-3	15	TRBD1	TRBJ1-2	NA	CAISDGTVLRMGYTF	TGTGCCATCAGCGATGGGACAGTGCTACGTATGGGCTACACCTTC
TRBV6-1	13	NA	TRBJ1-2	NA	CASSELGDYGYTF	TGTGCCAGCAGTGAACTCGGGGATTATGGCTACACCTTC
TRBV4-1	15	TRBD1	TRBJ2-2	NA	CASSQERGHGGELFF	TGCGCCAGCAGCCAGGAAAGGGGGCATGGCGGGGAGCTGTTTTTT
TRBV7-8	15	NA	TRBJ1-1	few	CASSLQDTTVNEAFF	TGTGCCAGCAGCTTACAGGACACGACTGTCAATGAAGCTTTCTTT
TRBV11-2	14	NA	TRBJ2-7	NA	CASSSPTGENEQYF	TGTGCCAGCAGCTCTCCGACAGGAGAAAACGAGCAGTACTTC
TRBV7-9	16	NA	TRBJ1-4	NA	CASSSTASGGLEKLFF	TGTGCCAGCAGCTCGACCGCCTCGGGGGGCTTGGAAAAACTGTTTTTT
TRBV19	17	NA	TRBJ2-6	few	CASTPRQAYSGANVLTF	TGTGCCAGTACCCCGCGGCAGGCCTACTCTGGGGCCAACGTCCTGACTTTC
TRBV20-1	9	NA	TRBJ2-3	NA	CSPVGTQYF	TGCAGTCCGGTTGGTACGCAGTATTTT
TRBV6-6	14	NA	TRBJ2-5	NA	CASSYSSVGETQYF	TGTGCCAGCAGTTACTCGAGCGTTGGAGAGACCCAGTACTTC
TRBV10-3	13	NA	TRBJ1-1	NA	CAISEPGNTEAFF	TGTGCCATCAGTGAGCCCGGGAACACTGAAGCTTTCTTT
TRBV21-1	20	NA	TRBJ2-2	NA	CASSLLGELAGGSNTGELFF	TGTGCCAGCAGCCTACTCGGGGAACTAGCGGGGGGCTCGAACACCGGGGAGCTGTTTTTT